This TCR beta chain was identified during a study of cytomegalovirus exposure and HLA in healthy donors. Concerning this clone itself: An end of the junction differs from the germline gene, which may be a read error.

A multiplex PCR was run with 60 Vbeta primers and 13 Jbeta primers. The table came from immunoSEQ multiplex PCR; TCRdb's copy has only in-frame clones and leaves some out. Of tens of thousands of clones in the sample, roughly four fifths were seen once. There are 11 residues in the CDR3. From germline, CDR1 is SEHNR and CDR2 FQNEAQ (reference sequence). The TCR sequence derives from a man in his late teens or twenties in good health and CMV-seronegative. The sample was PBMCs. The J gene is TRBJ1-1, the V gene TRBV7-9; D is undetermined. The CDR3 DNA reads as TGTTCCAGCAGCTTAGTCCCAGAAGCTTTCTTT. Residues: CSSSLVPEAFF.